These 30 T cell receptor beta chains share one sample of origin, sequenced in a study of blood T cell repertoires in COVID-19. Clones were sequenced by immunoSEQ multiplex PCR, and TCRdb holds only the in-frame ones, with some missing. The table shows 200,000 to 250,000 clones, with about 88% occurring only once. The sequencing input was peripheral blood. All receptors derive from a man in his forties or fifties who had recovered from COVID-19.

This chain joins TRBV30 and TRBJ2-3; 10 bases fit TRBD1. Trimming took 4 bases from V and 0 from J; bases not matched to a gene: 4. The CDR3 contains 15 residues. Germline CDR1 is GTSNPN and CDR2 is SVGIG (reference sequence). The CDR3 here is CAWTGTGASTDTQYF. In DNA, the CDR3 is TGTGCCTGGACAGGGACAGGGGCTAGCACAGATACGCAGTATTTT.

The chain links TRBV29-1 to TRBJ1-2; 9 bases align to TRBD1. Trimming cost V 7 bases and J 4 bases; bases outside gene matches: 10. Germline lookup yields CDR1 SQVTM and CDR2 ANQGSEA. The CDR3 extends over 14 amino acids. CDR3 region: CSAPEQGASYGYTF. CDR3 nucleotides: TGCAGCGCGCCAGAACAGGGGGCCTCCTATGGCTACACCTTC.

This chain links TRBV20-1 with TRBJ2-2; the match to TRBD2 covers 8 bases. Unmatched junction bases numbered 7, after V lost 3 bases and J lost 7 bases. Germline CDR1 reads DFQATT; CDR2 reads SNEGSKA (reference sequence). This CDR3 contains 14 residues. The CDR3 protein is CSASGSGIGGELFF. CDR3 coding DNA: TGCAGTGCTAGTGGTAGCGGGATTGGCGGGGAGCTGTTTTTT.

This sequence joins TRBV28 and TRBJ2-7; D is ambiguous. Trimming pared 6 bases from V and 0 bases from J, leaving 6 bases between. This CDR3 is 12 amino acids long. Germline V gene data show CDR1 as MDHEN and CDR2 as SYDVKM. The CDR3 DNA reads as TGTGCCAGCAGCTCGAGCTCCTACGAGCAGTACTTC. Its protein product is CASSSSSYEQYF.

This chain uses TRBV27 with TRBJ2-5; D not certain. Germline V CDR1 and CDR2: MNHEY, SMNVEV (reference sequence). The CDR3 is 13 amino acids. V lost 6 bases and J lost 2, with 10 bases in between. In nucleotides, the CDR3 is TGTGCCAGCAGGACACCGAATCAAGAGACCCAGTACTTC. Protein: CASRTPNQETQYF.

V is TRBV15 and J is TRBJ2-7; 13 bases are a match to TRBD2. The CDR3 totals 17 residues. Unmatched junction bases numbered 6, after V lost 0 bases and J lost 4 bases. The V gene's germline CDR1 is LNHNV and CDR2 YYDKDF (reference sequence). CDR3 nucleotide sequence: TGTGCCACCAGCAGAGACCGGACTAGCGGGAGTAGGTACGAGCAGTACTTC. It translates to CATSRDRTSGSRYEQYF.

About this clone: The same CDR3 arises from other DNA sequences in this sample as well. The rearrangement uses TRBV27 and TRBJ1-1; TRBD1 matches 8 bases. This CDR3 region has 14 residues. The ends lost 6 bases at V and 1 base at J; junction bases unmatched: 4. CDR1 and CDR2 from the germline V gene are MNHEY and SMNVEV (reference sequence). The CDR3 loop is CASSPDRGNTEAFF. CDR3 coding DNA: TGTGCCAGCAGCCCAGACAGGGGGAACACTGAAGCTTTCTTT.

This clone has just a few counts. The chain recombines TRBV6-6 with TRBJ2-2, with 7 nucleotides matching TRBD2. The germline CDR1 and CDR2 sequences are MNHNY and SVGAGI (reference sequence). This CDR3 contains 14 residues. V shed 2 bases, J shed 3 bases, and the junction held 0 bases outside the gene matches. CDR3: CASSYAGDTGELFF. Here the CDR3 DNA reads TGTGCCAGCAGTTACGCGGGGGACACCGGGGAGCTGTTTTTT.

The chain uses TRBV7-8 and TRBJ1-3; TRBD1 might be the D (5 bases). The CDR3 loop spans 18 amino acids. V lost 2 bases and J 0 bases, leaving 17 bases between the germline ends. Germline CDR1 is SGHVS and CDR2 is FQNEAQ. CDR3 sequence reads: CASSLHPRQPNSGNTIYF. Written as DNA, the CDR3 is TGTGCCAGCAGCTTACACCCCCGACAGCCAAACTCTGGAAACACCATATATTTT. Drawing the rest from reference TRBV7-8 and TRBJ1-3, the complete variable domain is GAGVSQSPRYKVAKRGQDVALRCDPISGHVSLFWYQQALGQGPEFLTYFQNEAQLDKSGLPSDRFFAERPEGSVSTLKIQRTQQEDSAVYLCASSLHPRQPNSGNTIYFGEGSWLTVV.

This rearrangement joins TRBV3-1 (or the pseudogene TRBV3-2) to TRBJ1-6, with D maybe TRBD1 (6 bases). V was shortened by 0 bases and J by 14 bases, with 11 bases between the two germline ends. The CDR3 extends over 13 amino acids. Looked up from germline, CDR1 is LGHDT and CDR2 is YNNKEL (reference sequence). The CDR3 DNA is TGTGCCAGCAGCCAAGAGGCAGGGGTAGCCCTCCACTTT. It codes for CASSQEAGVALHF.

V is TRBV28 and J is TRBJ2-5, with 7 bases fitting TRBD1. V shed 1 base, J shed 6 bases, and the junction held 8 bases outside the gene matches. In germline, CDR1 is MDHEN, CDR2 SYDVKM. CDR3 length equals 15 residues. The CDR3 protein is CASSLFGQASKTQYF. CDR3 nucleotide sequence: TGTGCCAGCAGTTTATTTGGACAGGCGTCAAAGACCCAGTACTTC.

This chain uses TRBV3-1 (or the pseudogene TRBV3-2) with TRBJ2-5; 9 bases fit TRBD1. This CDR3 is built from 15 residues. The ends lost 4 bases at V and 5 bases at J; junction bases unmatched: 8. Germline CDR1 LGHDT, CDR2 YNNKEL (reference sequence). CDR3 DNA sequence: TGTGCCAGCAGCCCTTACAGGGGGCAGGGGGAGACCCAGTACTTC. This codes for CASSPYRGQGETQYF.

V gene TRBV27 combines with J gene TRBJ2-2, with TRBD2 matching 13 bases. Germline CDR1 reads MNHEY; CDR2 reads SMNVEV (reference sequence). The CDR3 sequence is 17 residues long. V was pared by 5 bases and J by 6 bases, with 9 bases of the junction left unmatched. The CDR3 DNA reads TGTGCCAGCAGTGAAGGACTAGCGGGAGCTCGGGCCGGGGAGCTGTTTTTT. Translated: CASSEGLAGARAGELFF.

The chain couples TRBV7-9 to TRBJ1-2; TRBD1 is a possible D gene (6 bases). The CDR3 runs to 16 residues. In germline, CDR1 is SEHNR, CDR2 FQNEAQ (reference sequence). With 4 bases removed from V and 4 bases from J, the gap between germline ends came to 19 bases. CDR3 sequence (DNA): TGTGCCAGCAGCTGGGGAGGGGGGCGCGCTGGCTATGGCTACACCTTC. Its translation is CASSWGGGRAGYGYTF.

V and J are TRBV11-3 and TRBJ2-1, with 7 bases matching TRBD2. Unmatched junction bases numbered 7, after V lost 5 bases and J lost 0 bases. Germline V gene data show CDR1 as SGHNT and CDR2 as YENEEA. CDR3 size: 16 residues. The CDR3 DNA reads as TGTGCCAGCAGCCCCTTAGCGGGTAGCTCCTACAATGAGCAGTTCTTC. It codes for CASSPLAGSSYNEQFF.

The gene calls are TRBV7-8 and TRBJ1-4; a weak D match, TRBD1 (6 bases). Looked up from germline, CDR1 is SGHVS and CDR2 is FQNEAQ. V was shortened by 5 bases and J by 8 bases, with 27 bases between the two germline ends. This CDR3 spans 18 amino acids. This CDR3 is CASSGSGQEWGLGEKLFF. The CDR3 DNA reads TGTGCCAGCAGCGGAAGTGGGCAAGAATGGGGGCTGGGGGAAAAACTGTTTTTT.

This clone was recorded at least ten times. J is TRBJ2-7 and V is TRBV4-1, with D maybe TRBD2 (6 bases). With 7 bases removed from V and 0 bases from J, the gap between germline ends came to 22 bases. Per the germline V gene, CDR1 is MGHRA and CDR2 is YSYEKL. The CDR3 length is 17 residues. The CDR3 spells CASTKGLGGKVSYEQYF. CDR3 coding DNA: TGCGCCAGCACCAAAGGGCTGGGAGGCAAAGTCTCCTACGAGCAGTACTTC.

As for this clone: An end of the junction differs from the germline gene, which may be a read error. This rearrangement joins TRBV18 to TRBJ2-3; TRBD1 matches at 10 bases. Germline V gene lookup returns CDR1 KGHSH and CDR2 LQKENI. This CDR3 is 15 amino acids long. The CDR3 nucleotides are TGTGCCAGCTCAACACCGGGACAGGGGATAGATACGCAGTATTTT. It is translated as CASSTPGQGIDTQYF.

V gene TRBV18 combines with J gene TRBJ2-4, with 8 nucleotides matching TRBD1. The germline V gene encodes CDR1 KGHSH and CDR2 LQKENI. This CDR3 is 20 amino acids long. Germline trimming cut 0 bases from V and 0 bases from J; bases unmatched to any gene: 13. CDR3 bases: TGTGCCAGCTCACCACCGCTTGGACAGGGTGTATTTGAAGCCAAAAACATTCAGTACTTC. It translates to CASSPPLGQGVFEAKNIQYF.

Notes on this clone: This clone may be a read error of a much larger clone one base away. The sample carries other DNA sequences with the same CDR3. The chain combines TRBV18 with TRBJ1-1; possibly TRBD1 for D (6 bases). This CDR3 has 14 amino acids. V lost 6 bases and J lost 1, with 12 bases in between. Germline V lookup: CDR1 KGHSH, CDR2 LQKENI. Written as DNA, the CDR3 is TGTGCCAGCTCTCATGACAGGAAGAACACTGAAGCTTTCTTT. Translation gives CASSHDRKNTEAFF.

V usage is TRBV7-9 and J usage is TRBJ2-7, with TRBD1 identical over 11 bases. The V gene's germline CDR1 is SEHNR and CDR2 FQNEAQ (reference sequence). This CDR3 comprises 16 residues. V dropped 5 bases and J dropped 5; count of bases not matched to a gene: 11. The CDR3 loop reads CASSPGQGAHRDEQYF. CDR3 DNA: TGTGCCAGCAGCCCTGGACAGGGGGCGCATAGGGACGAGCAGTACTTC.

The V gene is TRBV6-6, the J gene TRBJ2-7; tentative D call: TRBD1 (5 bases). V was shortened by 6 bases and J by 6 bases, with 12 bases between the two germline ends. The CDR3 is 12 residues long. Germline CDR1 MNHNY, CDR2 SVGAGI (reference sequence). CDR3 nucleotides: TGTGCCAGCAGCGACGTGGGGCGCGAGCAGTACTTC. It yields the protein CASSDVGREQYF.

The chain couples TRBV28 to TRBJ2-1, with TRBD1 matching 8 bases. The CDR3 spans 14 residues. Per germline, CDR1 MDHEN and CDR2 SYDVKM. The DNA of the CDR3 is TGTGCGGGGCAAGGACAGGGCCCCTACAATGAGCAGTTCTTC. Residues: CAGQGQGPYNEQFF.

In its sample, this clone was seen once. The rearrangement uses TRBV27 and TRBJ2-7; 8 bases map to TRBD2. This CDR3 region has 15 residues. Trimming at V came to 4 bases and at J to 3 bases, leaving 8 bases not matched to a gene. CDR1 is MNHEY and CDR2 is SMNVEV in the germline V gene (reference sequence). This chain's CDR3 is CASSSWTSRVYEQYF. The CDR3 nucleotides are TGTGCCAGCAGTTCGTGGACTAGCAGGGTCTACGAGCAGTACTTC.

The V gene is TRBV5-1, the J gene TRBJ2-7; 11 bases match TRBD2. This CDR3 spans 17 amino acids. CDR1 and CDR2 (germline): SGHRS, YFSETQ. The V and J ends lost 4 bases and 6 bases, in that order; junction bases with no gene match: 15. The CDR3 region has the DNA TGCGCCAGCAGCCTTGGGACTAGCGGTGGGGTTTGGGGCGAGCAGTACTTC. Its protein product is CASSLGTSGGVWGEQYF.

This chain connects TRBV28 to TRBJ2-2; 8 bases agree with TRBD1. CDR1 and CDR2 (germline): MDHEN, SYDVKM. The CDR3 sequence is 13 residues long. J gave up 2 bases and V 8 bases, and 1 base lay outside the gene matches. CDR3 bases: TGTGCCAGCGGGACAGGAAACACCGGGGAGCTGTTTTTT. Its translation is CASGTGNTGELFF.

The V call is TRBV3-1 (or the pseudogene TRBV3-2), the J call TRBJ2-3; D is perhaps TRBD2 (6 bases). The CDR3 runs 16 residues. Germline assignment: CDR1 LGHDT and CDR2 YNNKEL (reference sequence). V gave up 3 bases and J gave up 1 base, with 14 bases separating them. Here the CDR3 DNA reads TGTGCCAGCAGCCACGAGTGGGACTTCTGCACAGATACGCAGTATTTT. It is translated as CASSHEWDFCTDTQYF.

The sample holds a few counts of this clone. This chain links TRBV3-1 (or the pseudogene TRBV3-2) with TRBJ2-2; TRBD2 matches 8 bases. The length of the CDR3 is 16 residues. In germline, CDR1 is LGHDT, CDR2 YNNKEL (reference sequence). V shed 0 bases and J 4 bases; nucleotides not matched to a gene: 4. The CDR3 region has the DNA TGTGCCAGCAGCCAAGATAAACTAGCGGTCACCGGGGAGCTGTTTTTT. Translation gives CASSQDKLAVTGELFF.

The V and J genes are TRBV1 and TRBJ2-1; TRBD2, the D gene given by the table, was not confirmed from the DNA. TRBV1 is tagged as a pseudogene. This CDR3 has 20 residues. CDR3 sequence reads: CTSSQEGLSGRADGCNEQFF. The CDR3 DNA reads TGCACCAGCAGCCAAGAAGGGCTTAGCGGGAGGGCCGATGGGTGCAATGAGCAGTTCTTC.

The chain uses TRBV12-3 or TRBV12-4 and TRBJ2-1; TRBD2 might be the D (6 bases). V was pared by 3 bases and J by 8 bases, with 11 bases between. This CDR3 region has 13 residues. The CDR3 loop is CASSFPGVYEQFF. In DNA, the CDR3 is TGTGCCAGCAGTTTCCCGGGAGTCTATGAGCAGTTCTTC.